Listed below are T cell receptor beta chains from one sample, sequenced in a study of T cell repertoires in aging, cancer and after chemotherapy. TCRdb ran MiXCR on the multiplex PCR reads and lists one entry per CDR3 protein. The repertoire has around 20,000 distinct CDR3 sequences, about 37% of them found once; the top ten carry 17%. The specimen was blood. The receptors originated from a human donor with a solid tumor. The CDR3 runs from the conserved cysteine through the conserved F or W. The order of the fields is J gene, D gene, V gene, CDR3 protein. The D gene is left open where the match is weak.

>TRBJ1-5|-|TRBV30
CAWSAQVYQPQHF
>TRBJ2-6|TRBD1|TRBV12-3/TRBV12-4
CASFQGAAGANVLTF
>TRBJ2-3|TRBD2|TRBV7-4
CASSSAPGLATSTDTQYF
>TRBJ2-3|TRBD2|TRBV6-5
CASSSQLAGSTDTQYF
>TRBJ1-3|TRBD1|TRBV30
CAWSVLRTGRNTIYF
>TRBJ2-7|-|TRBV6-5
CASRDLAHQYF
>TRBJ1-6|-|TRBV6-5
CASSQTGTRNSPLHF
>TRBJ2-1|-|TRBV6-2/TRBV6-3
CATWDSSYNEQFF
>TRBJ2-1|TRBD2|TRBV7-6
CASSQRPTSGRASEQFF
>TRBJ2-5|-|TRBV5-1
CASRPDRETQYF
>TRBJ1-1|TRBD1|TRBV29-1
CSPWDRGKGDTEAFF
>TRBJ2-3|-|TRBV27
CASSLTVYASDTQYF
>TRBJ2-1|-|TRBV7-9
CASSLAGQWLEQFF
>TRBJ1-5|TRBD1|TRBV18
CASSTGEGSNQPQHF
>TRBJ2-2|-|TRBV18
CASSLLSGATGELFF
>TRBJ2-7|-|TRBV6-1
CASSAGTTPYEQYF
>TRBJ2-2|-|TRBV6-2/TRBV6-3
CSSSPSNTGELFF
>TRBJ1-1|-|TRBV6-1
CASSEVGLWTEAFF
>TRBJ2-3|-|TRBV21-1
CASSTMRRGAQDTDTQYF
>TRBJ2-5|TRBD2|TRBV7-6
CASSPLAGRVETQYF
>TRBJ1-6|TRBD1|TRBV6-5
CASTRGQGNSPLHF
>TRBJ1-5|TRBD1|TRBV7-2
CASSFISGTGFQPQHF
>TRBJ2-3|TRBD2|TRBV10-3
CAISESKLAGADTQYF
>TRBJ2-7|-|TRBV13
CASSFGSSYEQYF
>TRBJ1-1|TRBD1|TRBV18
CASSLTQGQGATEAFF
>TRBJ2-1|TRBD2|TRBV6-5
CASSYGAGEYNEQFF
>TRBJ1-1|-|TRBV6-2/TRBV6-3
CASSRIENTEAFF
>TRBJ2-7|TRBD1|TRBV6-5
CASSPGTGNYEQYF
>TRBJ1-6|-|TRBV27
CASTHSGGERSPLHF
>TRBJ2-3|-|TRBV10-3
CAISELGISTDTQYF
>TRBJ2-7|TRBD1|TRBV5-1
CASSLDRGAEQYF
>TRBJ1-6|-|TRBV6-5
CATGRVGGADSPLHF
>TRBJ2-7|TRBD2|TRBV19
CASSIASGSYEQYF
>TRBJ1-1|TRBD1|TRBV5-5
CASSWTGQIPMHTEAFF
>TRBJ2-7|-|TRBV7-6
CASSPDSPKLLTYEQYF
>TRBJ1-6|-|TRBV27
CASSTPPGHSYNSPLHF
>TRBJ2-1|-|TRBV28
CASRDLSGQFF
>TRBJ2-2|-|TRBV10-3
CAISENGGNTGELFF
>TRBJ1-3|TRBD1|TRBV19
CASSAMTGASGNTIYF
>TRBJ2-7|-|TRBV6-6
CASKGGPMRMSYEQYF
>TRBJ1-1|-|TRBV29-1
CSVGGGRLTEAFF
>TRBJ2-1|-|TRBV15
CATSRDLGNEQFF
>TRBJ2-3|TRBD2|TRBV5-6
CASSPWDYRTDTQYF
>TRBJ1-5|TRBD1|TRBV6-2/TRBV6-3
CASGYSGRGQLYSNQPQHF
>TRBJ2-5|-|TRBV5-1
CASSLVGQLRETQYF
>TRBJ2-7|TRBD1|TRBV6-5
CAILLRDRDPNEQYF
>TRBJ2-3|-|TRBV20-1
CSASSGRSSTDTQYF
>TRBJ2-3|-|TRBV12-3/TRBV12-4
CASSFEVGLASTDTQYF
>TRBJ2-3|-|TRBV6-5
CASSIIGGIADTQYF
>TRBJ2-1|-|TRBV5-1
CASSLGDTYNEQFF
>TRBJ2-1|-|TRBV10-3
CAIRADNEQFF
>TRBJ2-7|TRBD2|TRBV29-1
CSVPGGGAGQQYF
>TRBJ2-1|TRBD2|TRBV6-1
CASNEAGGMVHEQFF
>TRBJ2-6|-|TRBV4-3
CASRGPSGANVLTF
>TRBJ2-4|-|TRBV7-2
CASSPGGAGKNIQYF